The 14 T cell receptor beta chains below come from one sample, sequenced in a study of T cell repertoires in cytomegalovirus infection (dated by TCRdb to about 2019). TCRdb shows the sequencer as Illumina HiSeq 1500. Through fastp at Q25 and MiXCR, TCRdb rebuilt clones from the public reads, retaining in-frame beta chains. One record per CDR3 amino acid sequence lists the most common genes and DNA. The sample profile shows approximately 750,000 distinct CDR3 sequences; about a third of them were found once. The ten largest clonotypes hold 2.5% to 3.5% of the sample. The material sequenced was PBMCs. These receptors were collected from a human donor in good health (CMV status not recorded). Some clones in this sample may be carry-over from other donors' samples.

As to this clonotype: The conserved phenylalanine or tryptophan normally closing the CDR3 is absent here, so this likely arose from a read error. The DNA is omitted, as the CDR3 cannot be located on it reliably, and the CDR3 follows TCRdb's listing. CDR3: CASSLATHNDQLL. The chain links TRBV7-8 to TRBJ2-1. The CDR3 extends over 13 residues, inclusive of both ends. The germline CDR1 and CDR2 sequences are SGHVS and FQNEAQ.

This clonotype was counted between two and nine times. The chain is built from TRBV28 and TRBJ2-3; 9 nucleotides line up with TRBD1. Looked up from germline, CDR1 is MDHEN and CDR2 is SYDVKM. Trimming at V came to 3 bases and at J to 2 bases, leaving 9 bases not matched to a gene. CDR3 size: 17 residues. This chain's CDR3 is CASSLLTGTGNTDTQYF. The CDR3 nucleotides are TGTGCCAGCAGTTTGCTGACCGGGACAGGGAACACAGATACGCAGTATTTT.

Concerning this clonotype: A read error may produce the germline difference seen at one junction end. DNA for the CDR3: TGTTCCACCAGTGATTCAGGGAAGAATGGCAATCAGCCCCAGCATTTT. It codes for CSTSDSGKNGNQPQHF. This chain uses TRBV24-1 with TRBJ1-5; a possible D gene is TRBD1 (5 bases). The CDR3 is made up of 16 amino acids. Germline V gene sequence: CDR1 KGHDR, CDR2 SFDVKD.

This chain connects TRBV19 to TRBJ1-5; D not certain. Germline V lookup: CDR1 LNHDA, CDR2 SQIVND (reference sequence). V was shortened by 7 bases and J by 3 bases, with 13 bases between the two germline ends. The CDR3 covers 14 residues. The CDR3 protein is CASMIHSNNQPQHF. CDR3 coding DNA: TGTGCCAGTATGATCCACTCGAACAATCAGCCCCAGCATTTT.

This clonotype was recorded only once. Given the absence of the conserved phenylalanine or tryptophan at the CDR3 end, a read error is likely. The V gene is TRBV11-2, the J gene TRBJ2-7; D remains ambiguous. This CDR3 is 15 amino acids long. Looked up from germline, CDR1 is SGHAT and CDR2 is FQNNGV. CDR3 nucleotide sequence: TGTGCCATCAGCTTCTTCGGGTGGGCCCCGGACGAGCAGTACTTA. It encodes CAISFFGWAPDEQYL.

This clonotype showed up just a few times. V gene TRBV7-2 combines with J gene TRBJ2-1; 12 nucleotides align to TRBD2. The junction had 11 bases not matched to a gene; V was cut back by 5 bases and J by 0 bases. There are 19 residues in the CDR3. CDR1 SGHTA and CDR2 FQGNSA come from the germline V gene. The CDR3 reads CASSPGLAGPRASYNEQFF. The CDR3 DNA follows: TGTGCCAGCAGCCCAGGACTAGCGGGACCAAGAGCCTCCTACAATGAGCAGTTCTTC.

This chain joins TRBV19 and TRBJ2-1; 10 bases are a match to TRBD2. After removal of 2 bases from V and 9 bases from J, the junction contained 13 bases not matched to a gene. Germline CDR1 LNHDA, CDR2 SQIVND (reference sequence). The CDR3 totals 17 residues. The CDR3 sequence is CASSIKGVAGGGSEQFF. CDR3 DNA: TGTGCCAGTAGTATAAAGGGGGTAGCGGGAGGTGGGAGTGAGCAGTTCTTC.

The chain combines TRBV12-3 or TRBV12-4 with TRBJ2-7; 11 bases line up with TRBD2. Trimming at V came to 5 bases and at J to 4 bases, leaving 4 bases not matched to a gene. This CDR3 is 14 amino acids long. In DNA form, the CDR3 reads TGTGCCAGCAGTAGGACTAGCGGGTTATACGAGCAGTACTTC. The encoded protein is CASSRTSGLYEQYF.

This clonotype has ten or more counts. One end of the junction is discordant with germline, which a read error may explain. V is TRBV4-1 and J is TRBJ2-5; D may be TRBD1 (5 bases). Looked up from germline, CDR1 is MGHRA and CDR2 is YSYEKL. CDR3 length: 12 amino acids. The DNA of the CDR3 is TGTGCCAGTAGTCAGGGTGGGGAGACCCAGTACTTC. Protein sequence: CASSQGGETQYF.

This clonotype turned up a few times. The chain joins TRBV7-8 to TRBJ1-5; tentatively, D is TRBD1 (5 bases). Trimming shortened V by 4 bases and J by 5 bases, and 21 bases separated the two germline ends. In germline, CDR1 is SGHVS, CDR2 FQNEAQ. The CDR3 contains 17 residues. The CDR3 loop reads CASSSRKVGGGDQPQHF. The CDR3 DNA reads TGTGCCAGCAGCTCCAGGAAGGTCGGGGGGGGGGATCAGCCCCAGCATTTT.

This clonotype has only a few counts. The chain employs TRBV7-8 and TRBJ2-5, with D possibly being TRBD1 or TRBD2 (6 bases each). Per the germline V gene, CDR1 is SGHVS and CDR2 is FQNEAQ. V was trimmed by 8 bases and J by 2 bases, leaving 12 bases between them. The CDR3 is made up of 13 amino acids. The CDR3 DNA sequence: TGTGCCAGCCTTCGGGGGCCACAAGAGACCCAGTACTTC. Amino acids: CASLRGPQETQYF.

The chain carries TRBV19 and TRBJ2-3; 8 bases fit TRBD2. Germline values: CDR1 LNHDA, CDR2 SQIVND (reference sequence). V lost 4 bases, J lost 12 bases, and 6 bases stayed unmatched. This CDR3 spans 12 amino acids. The CDR3 bases are TGTGCCAGTAGTACCACTAGCGGCAATCAGTATTTT. It yields the protein CASSTTSGNQYF.

This clonotype was observed a few times. This chain links TRBV24-1 with TRBJ2-3; D remains ambiguous. CDR3 length: 13 residues. Germline CDR1 is KGHDR and CDR2 is SFDVKD. The V end lost 4 bases, the J end lost 2 bases, and 6 bases lay between the germline ends. This CDR3 reads CATSESPTDTQYF. Written as DNA, the CDR3 is TGTGCCACCAGTGAGTCCCCCACAGATACGCAGTATTTT.

The chain couples TRBV25-1 to TRBJ2-1; 9 nucleotides align to TRBD1. Germline trimming cut 4 bases from V and 7 bases from J; bases unmatched to any gene: 5. The CDR3 totals 14 residues. From germline, CDR1 is MGHDK and CDR2 SYGVNS. The DNA of the CDR3 is TGTGCCAGCAGTGGCTGGGACAGGGTAAATGAGCAGTTCTTC. This gives the protein CASSGWDRVNEQFF. The entire variable domain, with the rest obtained from reference TRBV25-1 and TRBJ2-1, is as follows: EADIYQTPRYLVIGTGKKITLECSQTMGHDKMYWYQQDPGMELHLIHYSYGVNSTEKGDLSSESTVSRIRTEHFPLTLESARPSHTSQYLCASSGWDRVNEQFFGPGTRLTVL.